The rows below give T cell receptor beta chains drawn from one sample of a study of T cell responses to AZD1222 COVID-19 vaccine. Method: immunoSEQ multiplex PCR; TCRdb's copy keeps in-frame clones and lacks some. Among 100,000 to 150,000 clones listed, about 86% were seen once. The source was peripheral blood, collected 28 days after the second AZD1222 dose. These TCRs come from an adult who received the AZD1222 COVID-19 vaccine. CDR3s include the opening cysteine and the closing phenylalanine or tryptophan. A D gene is named only where the DNA matches it firmly. Clone size appears in some rows only: once, few, many, or a class for an expanded clone.

clone size	V gene	J gene	D gene	CDR3 DNA	CDR3 protein
-	TRBV5-4	TRBJ1-1	TRBD1	TGTGCCAGCAGCTTGGCTTTCTCAGGGGGAACTGAAGCTTTCTTT	CASSLAFSGGTEAFF
-	TRBV19	TRBJ2-7	-	TGTGCCAGTAGCAGCTCAGGGTGGGCGTTAAGCTCCTACGAGCAGTACTTC	CASSSSGWALSSYEQYF
-	TRBV7-9	TRBJ2-7	-	TGTGCCAGCAGCTTAGGGAGTAGCGCAAGCTCCTACGAGCAGTACTTC	CASSLGSSASSYEQYF
-	TRBV2	TRBJ1-2	-	TGTGCCAGCAGTGCGAACTATGGCTACACCTTC	CASSANYGYTF
few	TRBV7-2	TRBJ2-4	TRBD2	TGTGCCAGCAGCTTTACTAGCGGGGGGTCTAAAAACATTCAGTACTTC	CASSFTSGGSKNIQYF
-	TRBV5-6	TRBJ1-1	-	TGTGCCAGCAGCTTGCGGCAGGGCTACGCTGAAGCTTTCTTT	CASSLRQGYAEAFF
-	TRBV9	TRBJ1-1	TRBD1	TGTGCCAGCAGCGTAGCTACAGGGGGAAGCACTGAAGCTTTCTTT	CASSVATGGSTEAFF
-	TRBV18	TRBJ1-2	TRBD1	TGTGCCAGCTCACCAGGACAGGGGGAGAACTATGGCTACACCTTC	CASSPGQGENYGYTF
-	TRBV28	TRBJ2-5	-	TGTGCCAGCAGTACGGGCCAAGAGACCCAGTACTTC	CASSTGQETQYF
-	TRBV10-3	TRBJ2-4	TRBD2	TGTGCCATCAGTGAGAAAAACCGCGGGACTAGCGGGGCCGGAAACATTCAGTACTTC	CAISEKNRGTSGAGNIQYF
-	TRBV28	TRBJ2-5	TRBD2	TGTGCCAGCAGAGTGACTAGCGGCCAAGAGACCCAGTACTTC	CASRVTSGQETQYF
-	TRBV18	TRBJ1-2	TRBD1	TGTGCCAGCTCTCCCGGGACAGGGGGAAACTATGGCTACACCTTC	CASSPGTGGNYGYTF
-	TRBV19	TRBJ1-2	-	TGTGCCAGTAGTATAGGCGACGGGGGCTATGGCTACACCTTC	CASSIGDGGYGYTF
-	TRBV25-1	TRBJ1-2	-	TGTGCCAGCAGTGCCCCGACCCGCCCACATGGCTACACCTTC	CASSAPTRPHGYTF
-	TRBV7-2	TRBJ1-5	-	TGTGCCAGCAGCTTAACGGACAATCAGCCCCAGCATTTT	CASSLTDNQPQHF
once	TRBV5-1	TRBJ1-2	TRBD1	TGCGCCAGCAGCTTGGGGGGACAGTCATTCTATGGCTACACCTTC	CASSLGGQSFYGYTF
-	TRBV6-2/TRBV6-3	TRBJ2-2	-	TGTGCCAGCAGTTACGCTGGCGTCGCTACCGGGGAGCTGTTTTTT	CASSYAGVATGELFF
-	TRBV7-2	TRBJ1-5	-	TGTGCCAGCAGCCCGGGGTCCGACAATCAGCCCCAGCATTTT	CASSPGSDNQPQHF
-	TRBV29-1	TRBJ1-4	-	TGCAGCGTTGCCCCGGGAGGTAATGAAAAACTGTTTTTT	CSVAPGGNEKLFF
once	TRBV2	TRBJ1-4	TRBD1	TGTGCCAGCATCGAACAGGGGGCGGGGGAAAAACTGTTTTTT	CASIEQGAGEKLFF
-	TRBV7-9	TRBJ2-7	-	TGTGCCAGCAGCCCAAGACTAGAACTGTACTTC	CASSPRLELYF
-	TRBV9	TRBJ1-1	-	TGTGCCAGCAGCCGAGGCCGCAGGGGAGTAGCCACTGAAGCTTTCTTT	CASSRGRRGVATEAFF
-	TRBV28	TRBJ1-1	TRBD1	TGTGCCAGCAGCACCACCGGGACAGGGACCCCCACTGAAGCTTTCTTT	CASSTTGTGTPTEAFF
once	TRBV14	TRBJ2-1	-	TGTGCCAGCAGCCGCAGGGTCACGTCCTACAATGAGCAGTTCTTC	CASSRRVTSYNEQFF
once	TRBV19	TRBJ1-5	-	TGTGCCAGTAGTATAGGCGGGGAGGTTACTCAGCCCCAGCATTTT	CASSIGGEVTQPQHF
-	TRBV28	TRBJ1-1	-	TGTGCCAGCAGTTTCAGGTGGGAAGAATCATCGAACACTGAAGCTTTCTTT	CASSFRWEESSNTEAFF
-	TRBV19	TRBJ2-1	TRBD1	TGTGCCAGTAGTCCCAGGGGGCGAATAACCTACAATGAGCAGTTCTTC	CASSPRGRITYNEQFF
-	TRBV5-5	TRBJ1-4	-	TGTGCCAGCAGCTCAACAGGTTCAACTAATGAAAAACTGTTTTTT	CASSSTGSTNEKLFF
few	TRBV19	TRBJ1-2	-	TGTGCCAGTAGTATAAGTCCTGTCAACTATGGCTACACCTTC	CASSISPVNYGYTF
-	TRBV10-3	TRBJ1-4	-	TGTGCCATCAGTGAAGGGACGGAGGCTGAAAAACTGTTTTTT	CAISEGTEAEKLFF
-	TRBV10-3	TRBJ2-3	TRBD2	TGTGCCACCACGGGGGGGTTGGCGGGTACGCAGTATTTT	CATTGGLAGTQYF
-	TRBV28	TRBJ2-7	TRBD2	TGTGCCAGCAACCCAAGACTAGCGGGGTTATACGAGCAGTACTTC	CASNPRLAGLYEQYF
few	TRBV12-3/TRBV12-4	TRBJ1-2	-	TGTGCCAGCAGTTTAGGGATAGGAGGCTACACCTTC	CASSLGIGGYTF
-	TRBV5-1	TRBJ2-1	-	TGCGCCAGCAGCCTCCGGGAGATAGCGGAAACTGATGAGCAGTTCTTC	CASSLREIAETDEQFF
-	TRBV28	TRBJ2-1	TRBD2	TGTGCCAGCAGTTCCTCGGAGTGGGGGGAGGGAGAGCCTGAGCAGTTCTTC	CASSSSEWGEGEPEQFF
-	TRBV28	TRBJ1-6	-	TGTGCCAGCAGTTCCAGGGCTTCACCCCTCCACTTT	CASSSRASPLHF
once	TRBV5-4	TRBJ2-2	-	TGTGCCAGCAGCCCGGGAGAGGGGTGGAACGGGGAGCTGTTTTTT	CASSPGEGWNGELFF
-	TRBV27	TRBJ2-7	-	TGTGCCAGCAGTCCGGCGACAGGTCCCTACGAGCAGTACTTC	CASSPATGPYEQYF
-	TRBV5-1	TRBJ2-1	-	TGCGCCAGCAATCTAGGCGTCTCCTACAATGAGCAGTTCTTC	CASNLGVSYNEQFF
-	TRBV6-1	TRBJ2-7	TRBD1	TGTGCCAGCAGTACAGGGGGTGAGCAGTACTTC	CASSTGGEQYF
-	TRBV5-1	TRBJ2-5	-	TGCGCCAGCAGCTTGCTTCGGCAGATCCAAGAGACCCAGTACTTC	CASSLLRQIQETQYF
once	TRBV28	TRBJ1-5	-	TGTGCCAGCAGTGCCCCCCCGAGTATCAATCAGCCCCAGCATTTT	CASSAPPSINQPQHF
-	TRBV3-1/TRBV3-2	TRBJ1-3	-	TGTGCCAGCAGCCAAGGCAATGGAAACACCATATATTTT	CASSQGNGNTIYF
-	TRBV6-5	TRBJ1-2	-	TGTGCCAGCAGTCCGCGGGAGGTTCTATACGGCTACACCTTC	CASSPREVLYGYTF
-	TRBV27	TRBJ2-6	-	TGTGCCAGCAGTTTGGGGGGCTACTCTGGGGCCAACGTCCTGACTTTC	CASSLGGYSGANVLTF
-	TRBV18	TRBJ2-5	-	TGTGCCAGCTCACCACCCTCACAAGAGACCCAGTACTTC	CASSPPSQETQYF
-	TRBV5-4	TRBJ1-2	-	TGTGCCAGCAGCGCGCGCATCCCGGGGCCCTATGGCTACACCTTC	CASSARIPGPYGYTF
-	TRBV5-4	TRBJ2-5	TRBD2	TGTGCCAGCAGTCCGGCCGGGGGAAGCGGGGGCCCACAAGAGACCCAGTACTTC	CASSPAGGSGGPQETQYF
-	TRBV3-1/TRBV3-2	TRBJ2-1	-	TGTGCCAGCAGCCATAGGGGCAATGAGCAGTTCTTC	CASSHRGNEQFF
-	TRBV29-1	TRBJ2-1	-	TGCAGCGTTGAAGGGGACTGGAACAATGAGCAGTTCTTC	CSVEGDWNNEQFF